The sequence of this TCR beta chain was determined in a study of cytomegalovirus exposure and HLA in healthy donors. While unrecorded immune exposures were likely, the donors were nominally healthy when sampled. Notes on the study in general: In an earlier analysis, productive rearrangement rates for most beta V segments clustered near 87% or 30%. It was shown in a later analysis that HLA-associated TCR beta chains were more clonally expanded than other, equally common chains.

Comments on this clone: Its antigen is not known.

The CDR3 totals 15 residues. CDR1 and CDR2 (germline): ENHRY, SYGVKD. Unmatched junction bases numbered 2, after V lost 0 bases and J lost 1 base. Primers included in the PCR were 60 Vbeta and 13 Jbeta primers. The repertoire was sequenced with immunoSEQ multiplex PCR; TCRdb's copy has only in-frame clones and lacks some. The sample lists about 98,000 clones; less than 85% were seen once. The sequenced sample consisted of PBMCs. The receptor's source is a man aged 40-49 years in good health and CMV-seronegative. V is TRBV10-3 and J is TRBJ1-1; 7 bases line up with TRBD1. The CDR3 region is CAISESTGANTEAFF. The DNA of the CDR3 is TGTGCCATCAGTGAGTCTACAGGGGCGAACACTGAAGCTTTCTTT.